A single sample gave rise to the 23 T cell receptor beta chains below, sequenced in a study of T cell clonality in common variable immunodeficiency. Overall study findings and caveats: In common variable immunodeficiency, TCR beta chains reportedly carried fewer deletions and N-nucleotide insertions.

These receptors are not linked to any known antigen. Method: immunoSEQ multiplex PCR; TCRdb's copy keeps in-frame clones and lacks some. The sample lists tens of thousands of clones, none appearing once, the ten largest making up roughly 6.7%. The sequencing input was peripheral blood mononuclear cells. The origin of the receptors is a human donor with common variable immunodeficiency.

This clone was counted only a few times. The read ends 3 residues before the CDR3 terminus; that terminus is restored from the germline J gene. The chain uses TRBV11-2 and TRBJ2-3, with TRBD2 matching over 8 bases. CDR3 length: 14 residues. Germline assignment: CDR1 SGHAT and CDR2 FQNNGV. With V trimmed by 9 bases and J by 2 bases, 7 bases remained unmatched. The CDR3 loop is CASLSGLVTDTQYF. CDR3 DNA, as far as it was read: TGTGCCAGTTTGTCGGGACTAGTCACAGATACG.

At least ten counts were recorded for this clone. The read stops 3 residues short of the end of the CDR3; the missing end is completed from the germline J gene. The chain joins TRBV30 to TRBJ2-7, with a weak D call TRBD1 (5 bases). The CDR3 sequence is 13 residues long. CDR1 GTSNPN and CDR2 SVGIG come from the germline V gene (reference sequence). The ends were cut back, 2 bases at V and 4 bases at J, with 12 bases in the middle. The CDR3: CAWSKRSGYEQYF. The sequenced CDR3 bases are TGTGCCTGGAGTAAACGTTCAGGGTACGAG.

This clone was detected only a few times. The read falls 3 residues short of the CDR3 end, and the missing part is taken from the germline J gene. This rearrangement joins TRBV6-1 to TRBJ2-5; TRBD2 is a possible D gene (7 bases). This CDR3 has 14 amino acids. Between the trimmed V and J ends, which lost 4 bases and 3 bases, there was a span of 12 bases. Germline V gene sequence: CDR1 MNHNS, CDR2 SASEGT. CDR3 region: CASSGGGSEETQYF. Incomplete CDR3 DNA: TGTGCCAGCAGTGGGGGGGGCAGTGAAGAGACC.

This clone was seen at least ten times. The read terminates 3 residues before the CDR3 end, so the remaining end is supplied by the germline J gene. The chain employs TRBV5-6 and TRBJ2-5; 9 nucleotides line up with TRBD2. V dropped 2 bases and J dropped 1; count of bases not matched to a gene: 0. Germline V gene data show CDR1 as SGHDT and CDR2 as YYEEEE. The CDR3 spans 14 residues. CDR3 DNA (partial): TGTGCCAGCAGCTTTAGCGGGAGCCAAGAGACC. This codes for CASSFSGSQET. The CDR3, in full, reads CASSFSGSQETQYF. The entire variable domain, with the rest obtained from reference TRBV5-6 and TRBJ2-5, is as follows: DAGVTQSPTHLIKTRGQQVTLRCSPKSGHDTVSWYQQALGQGPQFIFQYYEEEERQRGNFPDRFSGHQFPNYSSELNVNALLLGDSALYLCASSFSGSQETQYFGPGTRLLVL.

A word on this clone: The read ends 3 residues early relative to the CDR3; the germline J gene fills the gap. V usage is TRBV7-3 and J usage is TRBJ1-1; D is unresolved. CDR1 is SGHTA, CDR2 FQGTGA, per germline. V was clipped by 5 bases and J by 4 bases, with 11 bases between them. The CDR3 spans 13 residues. The CDR3 region is CASSTRRATEAFF. CDR3 DNA (partial): TGTGCCAGCAGCACCCGAAGGGCCACTGAA.

The sample holds many counts of this clone. The CDR3 goes on 3 residues after the read ends, and that part is filled in from the germline J gene. This sequence joins TRBV5-6 and TRBJ1-1, with 7 bases that match TRBD1. CDR1 SGHDT and CDR2 YYEEEE come from the germline V gene. The CDR3 is made up of 15 amino acids. Trimming cost V 4 bases and J 4 bases; bases outside gene matches: 10. CDR3 in amino acids: CASSPTGEKATEAFF. The CDR3 bases that were read are TGTGCCAGCAGCCCCACAGGGGAAAAAGCCACTGAA.

About this clone itself: Coverage ceases 3 residues before the CDR3 finishes, and the germline J gene fills in the end. The gene calls are TRBV7-9 and TRBJ1-3, with D tentatively TRBD1 (5 bases). The length of the CDR3 is 15 residues. From germline, CDR1 is SEHNR and CDR2 FQNEAQ (reference sequence). V lost 3 bases and J lost 0, with 9 bases in between. Incomplete CDR3 DNA: TGTGCCAGCAGCTTTTCCCAGGGCTCTGGAAACACC. Its translation is CASSFSQGSGNT. The entire CDR3 sequence reads CASSFSQGSGNTIYF.

The table lists this clone with a few counts. The read ends 3 residues early relative to the CDR3; the germline J gene fills the gap. V and J are TRBV6-2 or TRBV6-3 and TRBJ2-5; 10 bases are shared with TRBD1. The CDR3 covers 17 residues. Trimming removed 0 bases from V and 1 base from J; junction bases left unmatched: 5. CDR1 and CDR2 from the germline V gene are MNHEY and SVGEGT. CDR3 DNA (partial): TGTGCCAGCAGTTACTCGGACAGGGGGGTCACCCAAGAGACC. It specifies CASSYSDRGVTQET. Given in full, the CDR3 is CASSYSDRGVTQETQYF.

As concerns this clone: The read ends 3 residues shy of where the CDR3 ends; the end is completed using the germline J gene. The chain is built from TRBV20-1 and TRBJ2-5, with D possibly TRBD1 on 6 matching bases. V dropped 0 bases and J dropped 6 bases, with 14 bases sitting between them. Germline CDR1 reads DFQATT; CDR2 reads SNEGSKA (reference sequence). There are 14 residues in the CDR3. CDR3 protein: CSARDEKGGKTQYF. The covered CDR3 bases are TGCAGTGCTAGAGATGAAAAAGGGGGAAAGACC.

Details on this clone: From the germline J gene comes the end of the CDR3, since the read stops 3 residues before it. The V gene is TRBV20-1, the J gene TRBJ2-1; 16 positions agree with TRBD2. Trimming at V came to 6 bases and at J to 8 bases, leaving 13 bases not matched to a gene. CDR3 length equals 17 residues. Germline-derived CDR1 and CDR2 are DFQATT and SNEGSKA (reference sequence). CDR3 DNA (partial): TGCAGTGCCAAATTCGTAGGGACTAGCGGGAGGGCCTATGAG. Translated: CSAKFVGTSGRAYE. The whole CDR3 reads CSAKFVGTSGRAYEQFF.

This clone was counted between two and nine times. Partial CDR3 DNA: TGTGCCACCTCAGGACTAATCCAAGAGACC. Translating it yields CATSGLIQET. The full CDR3 reads CATSGLIQETQYF. The chain recombines TRBV7-9 with TRBJ2-5, with a possible D match to TRBD2 (6 bases). The read finishes 3 residues shy of the CDR3 end, and the germline J gene is used to complete it. This CDR3 is built from 13 residues. Germline V gene sequence: CDR1 SEHNR, CDR2 FQNEAQ (reference sequence). The ends were cut back, 10 bases at V and 1 base at J, with 13 bases in the middle.

This clone has a count of ten or more. The CDR3 extends 3 residues past the end of the read, so its final part is completed from the germline J gene. This chain links TRBV18 with TRBJ1-1; 10 bases are a match to TRBD1. The germline CDR1 and CDR2 sequences are KGHSH and LQKENI. After removal of 8 bases from V and 1 base from J, the junction contained 10 bases not matched to a gene. The CDR3 loop spans 16 amino acids. CDR3 residues: CASAPTGGGRNTEAFF. The covered CDR3 bases are TGTGCCAGCGCCCCGACAGGGGGCGGTAGGAACACTGAA.

A few counts support this clone. Coverage ceases 3 residues before the CDR3 finishes, and the germline J gene fills in the end. This chain links TRBV19 with TRBJ1-4; TRBD1 agrees at 9 bases. With V trimmed by 5 bases and J by 8 bases, 9 bases remained unmatched. The CDR3 runs to 15 residues. Germline CDR1 reads LNHDA; CDR2 reads SQIVND (reference sequence). The part of the CDR3 DNA that was read is TGTGCCAGTAGTCCTAGGGACAGGGTGAAGGAAAAA. This sequence encodes CASSPRDRVKEK. From start to end, the CDR3 is CASSPRDRVKEKLFF.

On this clone: Coverage ceases 3 residues before the CDR3 finishes, and the germline J gene fills in the end. The rearrangement uses TRBV5-1 and TRBJ2-7; TRBD1 agrees at 9 bases. The germline CDR1 and CDR2 sequences are SGHRS and YFSETQ. The CDR3 runs to 14 residues. J lost 2 bases, V lost 8 bases, and 8 bases had no gene match. The CDR3 DNA, read in part, is TGCGCCAGTAAGGGACAGGGAAAGACCTACGAG. Protein product: CASKGQGKTYE. From start to end, the CDR3 is CASKGQGKTYEQYF.

A few counts support this clone. The CDR3 bases that were read are TGCGCCAGCAGCTTGGATAGCGGGGGCCTAGTAGATACG. Encoded protein: CASSLDSGGLVDT. The entire CDR3 sequence reads CASSLDSGGLVDTQYF. This chain links TRBV5-1 with TRBJ2-3; 9 bases fit TRBD2. The read ends 3 residues shy of where the CDR3 ends; the end is completed using the germline J gene. This CDR3 is built from 16 residues. The germline V gene has CDR1 SGHRS and CDR2 YFSETQ. Germline trimming cut 0 bases from V and 5 bases from J; bases unmatched to any gene: 7.

Concerning this clone itself: The read halts 3 residues ahead of the CDR3 end, with the missing end drawn from the germline J gene. This chain connects TRBV20-1 to TRBJ1-2; possible D gene TRBD1, 5 bases. Trimming stripped 3 bases from V and 1 base from J, with 18 bases between. CDR3 length: 16 amino acids. Germline-derived CDR1 and CDR2 are DFQATT and SNEGSKA (reference sequence). The DNA read from the CDR3 is TGCAGTGCTAGGGGGGGACCGGGCCGACTTAACTATGGC. This encodes CSARGGPGRLNYG. The whole CDR3 reads CSARGGPGRLNYGYTF.

Remarks on this clone: Coverage ceases 3 residues before the CDR3 finishes, and the germline J gene fills in the end. The chain employs TRBV18 and TRBJ2-7; 8 bases map to TRBD1. Germline lookup yields CDR1 KGHSH and CDR2 LQKENI. Losses at the gene ends were 3 bases for V and 4 bases for J; bases not matched to a gene: 11. The CDR3 is made up of 16 amino acids. The DNA read from the CDR3 is TGTGCCAGCTCACCGGGAGTTGACAGGGGTTATTACGAG. Its translation: CASSPGVDRGYYE. The entire CDR3 sequence reads CASSPGVDRGYYEQYF.

This clone was seen at least ten times. The read stops 3 residues short of the end of the CDR3; the missing end is completed from the germline J gene. This chain uses TRBV7-2 with TRBJ2-3; 11 positions agree with TRBD2. In germline, CDR1 is SGHTA, CDR2 FQGNSA. The CDR3 runs to 15 residues. Trimming at V came to 5 bases and at J to 2 bases, leaving 3 bases not matched to a gene. CDR3 residues: CASSPSGRYTDTQYF. The CDR3 bases that were read are TGTGCCAGCAGCCCTAGCGGGAGGTACACAGATACG.

This clone was detected ten times or more. Sequencing ends 3 residues short of the CDR3 end; the germline J gene provides the rest. This rearrangement joins TRBV5-1 to TRBJ2-7; maybe TRBD1 (5 bases). The CDR3 sequence is 14 residues long. V shed 0 bases and J shed 3 bases, with 10 bases lying between them. The germline gives CDR1 SGHRS, CDR2 YFSETQ. The DNA read from the CDR3 is TGCGCCAGCAGCTTGGTTTCAGGGTACTACGAG. It codes for CASSLVSGYYE. The complete CDR3 sequence is CASSLVSGYYEQYF. The full variable domain, in which reference TRBV5-1 and TRBJ2-7 provide the parts outside the CDR3, is KAGVTQTPRYLIKTRGQQVTLSCSPISGHRSVSWYQQTPGQGLQFLFEYFSETQRNKGNFPGRFSGRQFSNSRSEMNVSTLELGDSALYLCASSLVSGYYEQYFGPGTRLTVT.

This clone was seen repeatedly, ten times or more. The read ends 3 residues before the CDR3 terminus; that terminus is restored from the germline J gene. The V and J genes are TRBV2 and TRBJ2-5, with D possibly being TRBD1 (6 bases). The germline gives CDR1 SNHLY, CDR2 FYNNEI. The V and J ends lost 4 bases and 5 bases respectively, with 23 bases between them. This CDR3 has 17 residues. The CDR3 is CASSASPRSGQGETQYF. The sequenced part of the CDR3 DNA is TGTGCCAGCAGTGCGTCCCCTCGGTCAGGGCAGGGGGAGACC.

Many counts were recorded for this clone. Read data end 3 residues before the CDR3 end; the end is taken from the germline J gene. The chain couples TRBV7-2 to TRBJ2-2; 9 positions agree with TRBD1. The CDR3 spans 14 residues. The V gene end was trimmed by 5 bases and the J gene end by 5 bases; junction bases not matched to a gene: 3. From germline, CDR1 is SGHTA and CDR2 FQGNSA. This chain's CDR3 is CASSPTGGTGELFF. The covered CDR3 bases are TGTGCCAGCAGCCCGACAGGGGGGACCGGGGAG.

This clone is medium-sized. The CDR3 extends 3 residues past the end of the read, so its final part is completed from the germline J gene. This chain joins TRBV9 and TRBJ1-3; no clear D gene. Germline-derived CDR1 and CDR2 are SGDLS and YYNGEE. V lost 0 bases, J lost 0 bases, and 10 bases lay in between. This CDR3 is 16 amino acids long. CDR3 residues: CASSVGGSLSGNTIYF. Incomplete CDR3 DNA: TGTGCCAGCAGCGTAGGAGGTTCTCTCTCTGGAAACACC.

This clone was observed a handful of times. The missing CDR3 end, 3 residues past where the read stops, is filled in from the germline J gene. The rearrangement links TRBV19 to TRBJ1-5; tentative D call: TRBD1 (5 bases). The germline V gene has CDR1 LNHDA and CDR2 SQIVND (reference sequence). The CDR3 consists of 14 residues. V lost 1 base and J 6 bases, leaving 10 bases between the germline ends. Incomplete CDR3 DNA: TGTGCCAGTAGTATAGGTCAGGGAGGTCAGCCC. It translates to CASSIGQGGQP. The CDR3 in full is CASSIGQGGQPQHF.